The sequence of this T cell receptor beta chain was determined in a study of technical replicates of blood from several donors. This CDR3 region has 13 residues. Looked up from germline, CDR1 is GTSNPN and CDR2 is SVGIG (reference sequence). Losses at the gene ends were 2 bases for V and 4 bases for J; bases not matched to a gene: 4. The repertoire was sequenced with immunoSEQ multiplex PCR; TCRdb's copy has only in-frame clones and lacks some. The table lists around 50,000 clones, 90% to 95% of them singletons. The receptor comes from a human donor in good health. Some clones in this sample may be carry-over from other donors' samples. The V gene is TRBV30, the J gene TRBJ2-7; 8 bases map to TRBD2. Sequencing was done on a sample of PBMCs. DNA of the CDR3: TGTGCCTGGAGTTTGGGACTAGAGTACGAGCAGTACTTC. It translates to CAWSLGLEYEQYF.